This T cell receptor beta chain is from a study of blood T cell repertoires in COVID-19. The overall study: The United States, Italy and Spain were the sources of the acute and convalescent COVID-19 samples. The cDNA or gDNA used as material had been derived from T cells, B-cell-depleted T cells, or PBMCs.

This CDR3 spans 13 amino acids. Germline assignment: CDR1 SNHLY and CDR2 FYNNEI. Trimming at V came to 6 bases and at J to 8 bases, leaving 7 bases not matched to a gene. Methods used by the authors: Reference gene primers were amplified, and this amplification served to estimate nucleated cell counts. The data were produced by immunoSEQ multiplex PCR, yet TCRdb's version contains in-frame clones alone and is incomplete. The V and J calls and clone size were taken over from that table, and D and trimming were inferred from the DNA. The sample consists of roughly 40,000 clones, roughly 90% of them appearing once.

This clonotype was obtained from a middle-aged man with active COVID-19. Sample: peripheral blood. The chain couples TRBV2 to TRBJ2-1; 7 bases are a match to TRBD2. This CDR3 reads CASRVTSLYEQFF. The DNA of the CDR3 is TGTGCCAGCAGGGTGACTAGCCTCTATGAGCAGTTCTTC.